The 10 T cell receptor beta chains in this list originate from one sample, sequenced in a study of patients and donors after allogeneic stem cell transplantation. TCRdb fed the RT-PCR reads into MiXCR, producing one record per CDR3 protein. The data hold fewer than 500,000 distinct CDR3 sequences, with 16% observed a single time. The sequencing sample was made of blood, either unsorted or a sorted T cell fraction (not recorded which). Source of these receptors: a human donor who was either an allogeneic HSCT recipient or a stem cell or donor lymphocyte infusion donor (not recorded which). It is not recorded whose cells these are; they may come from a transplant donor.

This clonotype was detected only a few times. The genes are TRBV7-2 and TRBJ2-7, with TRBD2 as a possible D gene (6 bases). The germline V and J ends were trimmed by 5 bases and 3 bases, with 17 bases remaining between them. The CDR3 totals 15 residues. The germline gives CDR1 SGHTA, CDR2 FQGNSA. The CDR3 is CASSPSRGLLYEQYF. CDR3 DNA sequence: TGTGCCAGCAGCCCGTCTCGGGGACTCCTCTACGAGCAGTACTTC.

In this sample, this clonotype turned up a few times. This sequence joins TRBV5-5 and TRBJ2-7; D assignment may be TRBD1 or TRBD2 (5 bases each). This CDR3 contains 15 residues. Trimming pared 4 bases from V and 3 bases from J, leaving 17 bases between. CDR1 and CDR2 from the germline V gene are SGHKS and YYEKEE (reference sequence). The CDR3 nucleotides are TGTGCCAGCAGCAACCGGGACGGAGGATACTACGAGCAGTACTTC. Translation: CASSNRDGGYYEQYF. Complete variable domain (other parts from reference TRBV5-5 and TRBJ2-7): DAGVTQSPTHLIKTRGQQVTLRCSPISGHKSVSWYQQVLGQGPQFIFQYYEKEERGRGNFPDRFSARQFPNYSSELNVNALLLGDSALYLCASSNRDGGYYEQYFGPGTRLTVT.

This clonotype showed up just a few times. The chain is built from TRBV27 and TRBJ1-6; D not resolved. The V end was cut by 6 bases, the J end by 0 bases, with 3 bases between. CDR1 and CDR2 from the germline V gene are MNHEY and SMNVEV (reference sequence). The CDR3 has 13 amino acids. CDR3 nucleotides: TGTGCCAGCAGGGCCTCCTATAATTCACCCCTCCACTTT. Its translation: CASRASYNSPLHF.

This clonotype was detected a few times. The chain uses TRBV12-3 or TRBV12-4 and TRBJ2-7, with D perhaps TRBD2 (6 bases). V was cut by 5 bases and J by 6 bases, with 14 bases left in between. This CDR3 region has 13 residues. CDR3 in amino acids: CASSIGGYSEQYF. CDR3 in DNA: TGTGCCAGCAGTATTGGGGGGTACAGCGAGCAGTACTTC.

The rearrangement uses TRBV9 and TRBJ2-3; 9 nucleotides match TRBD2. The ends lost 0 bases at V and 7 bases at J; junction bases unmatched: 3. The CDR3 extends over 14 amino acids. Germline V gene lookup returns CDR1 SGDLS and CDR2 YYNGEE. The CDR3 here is CASSVGSGSNTQYF. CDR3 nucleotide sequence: TGTGCCAGCAGCGTAGGTAGCGGGAGTAATACGCAGTATTTT.

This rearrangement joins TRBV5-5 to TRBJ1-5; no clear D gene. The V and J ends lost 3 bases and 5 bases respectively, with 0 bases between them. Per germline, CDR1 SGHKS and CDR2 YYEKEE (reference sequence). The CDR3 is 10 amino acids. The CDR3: CASSYQPQHF. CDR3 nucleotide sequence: TGTGCCAGCAGCTATCAGCCCCAGCATTTT.

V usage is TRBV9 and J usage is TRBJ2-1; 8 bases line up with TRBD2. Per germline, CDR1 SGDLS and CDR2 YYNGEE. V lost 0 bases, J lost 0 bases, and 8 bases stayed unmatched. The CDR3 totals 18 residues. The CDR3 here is CASSVGGGRGVSYNEQFF. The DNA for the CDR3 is TGTGCCAGCAGCGTAGGAGGTGGGCGGGGGGTCTCCTACAATGAGCAGTTCTTC.

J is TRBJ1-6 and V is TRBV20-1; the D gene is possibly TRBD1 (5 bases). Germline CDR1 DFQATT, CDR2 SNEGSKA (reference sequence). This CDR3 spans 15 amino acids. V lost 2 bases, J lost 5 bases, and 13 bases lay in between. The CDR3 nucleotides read TGCAGTGCTAGATGGGGGGGAAGGGATAATTCACCCCTCCACTTT. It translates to CSARWGGRDNSPLHF.

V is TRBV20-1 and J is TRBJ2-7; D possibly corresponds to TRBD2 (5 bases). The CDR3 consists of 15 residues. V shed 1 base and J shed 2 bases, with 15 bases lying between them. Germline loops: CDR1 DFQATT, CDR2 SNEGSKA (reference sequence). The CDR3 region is CSARVSPGYPYEQYF. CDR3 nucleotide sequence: TGCAGTGCTAGAGTCTCCCCGGGGTACCCCTACGAGCAGTACTTC.

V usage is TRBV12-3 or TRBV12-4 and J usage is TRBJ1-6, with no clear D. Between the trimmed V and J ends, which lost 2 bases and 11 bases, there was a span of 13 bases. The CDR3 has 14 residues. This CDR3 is CASSLSLGRPPLHF. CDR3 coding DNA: TGTGCCAGCAGTTTAAGTCTTGGCCGTCCACCCCTCCACTTT.